These 15 T cell receptor beta chains share one sample of origin, sequenced in a study of control samples from healthy donors and cancer patients (dated by TCRdb to the early 2020s). The receptor library was made with the immunoSEQ multiplex PCR assay. TCRdb re-hosts the immuneACCESS table, in-frame sequences only. Its copies lack some clones; in the studies checked, an unresolved V gene accounts for under half of them, and the cause for the rest is not known. The sample contains 90,000 or so clones, 70% to 90% of them found a single time. 6% to 9.5% of the sample goes to the ten largest clones. What was sequenced was blood. These receptors were collected from a woman aged 55 to 70 in good health.

The chain employs TRBV7-2 and TRBJ1-1, with D perhaps TRBD1 (6 bases). V lost 3 bases and J 11 bases, leaving 25 bases between the germline ends. There are 16 residues in the CDR3. Germline V CDR1 and CDR2: SGHTA, FQGNSA. The CDR3 nucleotides read TGTGCCAGCAGCTTCATCTCGAGAGGACAGACAAACGGCGCTTTCTTT. Protein sequence: CASSFISRGQTNGAFF.

This clone rates as medium-sized. The chain uses TRBV21-1 and TRBJ1-4. TRBV21-1 is a pseudogene. The CDR3 runs 12 residues. In DNA form, the CDR3 reads TGTGCCAGCAGCCAAAGGGTAGAAAAACTGTTTTTT. Protein: CASSQRVEKLFF.

The gene calls are TRBV2 and TRBJ2-5; 10 nucleotides align to TRBD2. The CDR3 runs to 14 residues. CDR1 and CDR2 (germline): SNHLY, FYNNEI. Germline trimming cut 7 bases from V and 2 bases from J; bases unmatched to any gene: 4. The CDR3 spells CASKSGRGQETQYF. The DNA for the CDR3 is TGTGCCAGCAAAAGCGGGAGGGGACAAGAGACCCAGTACTTC.

The chain carries TRBV21-1 and TRBJ1-2. TRBV21-1 is listed as a pseudogene. The CDR3 is made up of 17 amino acids. The CDR3 nucleotides are TGTGCCAGCAGCAGGTGCCTATGGGAGCTCCGCCCCGGTGGCTACACCTTC. It specifies CASSRCLWELRPGGYTF.

This clone has just one count. The junction departs from germline at one end; a sequencing error may be responsible. The gene calls are TRBV15 and TRBJ2-5; D remains ambiguous. Germline values: CDR1 LNHNV, CDR2 YYDKDF (reference sequence). This CDR3 is 13 amino acids long. The CDR3 loop is CATSRAWAPTPHF. DNA of the CDR3: TGTGCCACCAGCAGAGCCTGGGCTCCCACCCCACACTTC. Full variable domain (rest looked up from reference TRBV15 and TRBJ2-5): DAMVIQNPRYQVTQFGKPVTLSCSQTLNHNVMYWYQQKSSQAPKLLFHYYDKDFNNEADTPDNFQSRRPNTSFCFLDIRSPGLGDTAMYLCATSRAWAPTPHFGPGTRLLVL.

The chain employs TRBV28 and TRBJ2-7; 7 nucleotides line up with TRBD2. The trim removed 8 bases at V and 5 bases at J, leaving 15 bases unmatched. The length of the CDR3 is 15 residues. Germline assignment: CDR1 MDHEN and CDR2 SYDVKM. The CDR3 sequence is CASAPLKTSIHEQYF. The CDR3 DNA follows: TGTGCCAGCGCCCCCCTCAAGACTAGCATCCACGAGCAGTACTTC.

The chain carries TRBV23-1 and TRBJ1-1, with D tentatively TRBD1 (6 bases). TRBV23-1 is designated an ORF whose function remains uncertain. CDR3 length equals 17 residues. The V end lost 3 bases, the J end lost 0 bases, and 17 bases lay between the germline ends. CDR3 bases: TGCGCCAGCAGTCAGCCGACAGGACCCTGCATGAACACTGAAGCTTTCTTT. It translates to CASSQPTGPCMNTEAFF.

This clone was detected only once. The rearrangement links TRBV11-2 to TRBJ2-5, with 7 bases fitting TRBD1. The CDR3 length is 17 residues. J was trimmed by 2 bases and V by 5 bases; bases with no gene match: 14. Germline-derived CDR1 and CDR2 are SGHAT and FQNNGV. CDR3 residues: CASSHRQGYYFQETQYF. The CDR3 bases are TGTGCCAGCAGCCACAGACAGGGCTATTACTTTCAAGAGACCCAGTACTTC.

The chain uses TRBV7-2 and TRBJ2-7; D not certain. The CDR3 loop spans 11 amino acids. The V gene lost 2 bases and the J gene lost 3 bases, with 2 bases spanning the gap. Per germline, CDR1 SGHTA and CDR2 FQGNSA. The CDR3 bases are TGTGCCAGCAGCTTATACTACGAGCAGTACTTC. Its translation: CASSLYYEQYF.

The chain recombines TRBV11-3 with TRBJ2-3; 11 positions match TRBD1. The CDR3 is 15 residues long. V dropped 3 bases and J dropped 3; count of bases not matched to a gene: 2. In germline, CDR1 is SGHNT, CDR2 YENEEA. DNA for the CDR3: TGTGCCAGCAGCTTTGGACAGGGGGCTACAGATACGCAGTATTTT. This translates into CASSFGQGATDTQYF.

This chain joins TRBV4-1 and TRBJ1-5; perhaps TRBD1 as D (5 bases). Germline values: CDR1 MGHRA, CDR2 YSYEKL. Trimming shortened V by 3 bases and J by 1 base, and 10 bases separated the two germline ends. There are 15 residues in the CDR3. The DNA of the CDR3 is TGCGCCAGCAGCCAGGGGACGGGAAGCAATCAGCCCCAGCATTTT. Its translation: CASSQGTGSNQPQHF.

CDR3 bases: TGCGCCAGCAGCTTGGCCGGTACTAGATACACAGATACGCAGTATTTT. Translated: CASSLAGTRYTDTQYF. This chain links TRBV5-1 with TRBJ2-3; weak D call: TRBD2 (5 bases). The CDR3 has 16 residues. With 0 bases removed from V and 2 bases from J, the gap between germline ends came to 13 bases. Germline V lookup: CDR1 SGHRS, CDR2 YFSETQ.

This clone has just one count. V and J are TRBV5-1 and TRBJ2-7; 7 bases map to TRBD1. The CDR3 is 14 residues long. Trimming took 3 bases from V and 3 from J; bases not matched to a gene: 6. CDR1 is SGHRS and CDR2 is YFSETQ in the germline V gene. CDR3 sequence: CASSSRQGLYEQYF. The DNA for the CDR3 is TGCGCCAGCAGCTCGAGACAGGGTCTCTACGAGCAGTACTTC.

This clone was observed a few times. The chain recombines TRBV5-5 with TRBJ1-5, with 8 nucleotides matching TRBD1. The ends lost 4 bases at V and 0 bases at J; junction bases unmatched: 9. This CDR3 is built from 17 residues. The germline V gene has CDR1 SGHKS and CDR2 YYEKEE (reference sequence). CDR3 in amino acids: CASSQRPTGDSNQPQHF. The CDR3 nucleotides are TGTGCCAGCAGCCAACGACCGACAGGGGATAGCAATCAGCCCCAGCATTTT.

The rearrangement joins TRBV27 to TRBJ1-5, with TRBD1 matching over 9 bases. The CDR3 extends over 16 amino acids. V was clipped by 2 bases and J by 6 bases; unmatched bases: 8. The germline gives CDR1 MNHEY, CDR2 SMNVEV (reference sequence). The CDR3 protein is CASSLRGTGFFQPQHF. The CDR3 DNA reads as TGTGCCAGCAGTTTACGAGGGACAGGGTTTTTTCAGCCCCAGCATTTT.